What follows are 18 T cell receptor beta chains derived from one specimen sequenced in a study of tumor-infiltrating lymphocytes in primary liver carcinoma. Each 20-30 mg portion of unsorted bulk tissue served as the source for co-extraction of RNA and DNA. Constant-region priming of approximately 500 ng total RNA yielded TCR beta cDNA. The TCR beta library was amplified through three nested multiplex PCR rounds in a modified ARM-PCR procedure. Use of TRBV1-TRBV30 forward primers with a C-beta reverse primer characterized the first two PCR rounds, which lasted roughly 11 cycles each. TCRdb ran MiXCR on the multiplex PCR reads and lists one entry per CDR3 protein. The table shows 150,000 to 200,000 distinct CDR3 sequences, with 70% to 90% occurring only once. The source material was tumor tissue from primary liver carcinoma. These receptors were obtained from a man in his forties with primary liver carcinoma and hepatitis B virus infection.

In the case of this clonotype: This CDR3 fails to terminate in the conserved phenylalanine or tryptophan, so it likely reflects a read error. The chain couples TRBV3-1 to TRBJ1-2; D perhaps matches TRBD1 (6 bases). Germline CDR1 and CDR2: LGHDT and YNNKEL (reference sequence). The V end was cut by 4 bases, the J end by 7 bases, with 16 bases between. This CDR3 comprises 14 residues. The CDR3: CASSLRGTSGGYTS. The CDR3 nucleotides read TGTGCCAGCAGCCTGAGGGGGACTTCCGGTGGCTACACCTCC.

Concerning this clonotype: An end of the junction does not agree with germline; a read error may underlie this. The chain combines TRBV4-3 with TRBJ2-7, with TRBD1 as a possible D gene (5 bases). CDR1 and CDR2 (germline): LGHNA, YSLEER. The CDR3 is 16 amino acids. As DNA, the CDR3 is TGCGCCAGCAACCAAGAAGAAACAGGAGCCCCCTACGAGCAGTACTTC. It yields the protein CASNQEETGAPYEQYF.

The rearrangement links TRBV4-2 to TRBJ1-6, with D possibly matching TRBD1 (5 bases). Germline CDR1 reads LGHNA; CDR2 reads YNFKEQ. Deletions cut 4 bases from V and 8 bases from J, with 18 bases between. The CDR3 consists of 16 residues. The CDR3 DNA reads TGTGCCAGCAGCCGAGAGGGGTCAGGAAGAGATTCACCCCTCCACTTT. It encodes CASSREGSGRDSPLHF.

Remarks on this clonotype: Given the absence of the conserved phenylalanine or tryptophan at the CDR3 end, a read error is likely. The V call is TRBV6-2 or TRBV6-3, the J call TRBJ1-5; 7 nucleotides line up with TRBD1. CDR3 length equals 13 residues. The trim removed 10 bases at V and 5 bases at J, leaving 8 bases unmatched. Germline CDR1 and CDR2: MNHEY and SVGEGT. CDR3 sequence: CANSHDRDQPQHI. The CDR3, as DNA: TGTGCCAACTCACATGACAGGGATCAGCCCCAGCATATT.

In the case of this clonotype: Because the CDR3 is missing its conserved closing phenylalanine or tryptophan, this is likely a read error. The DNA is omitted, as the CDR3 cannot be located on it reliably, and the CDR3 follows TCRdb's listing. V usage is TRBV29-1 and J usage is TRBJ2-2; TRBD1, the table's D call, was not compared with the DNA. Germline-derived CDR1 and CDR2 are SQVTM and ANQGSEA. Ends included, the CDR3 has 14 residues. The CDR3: CSVDLGVNTGELFL.

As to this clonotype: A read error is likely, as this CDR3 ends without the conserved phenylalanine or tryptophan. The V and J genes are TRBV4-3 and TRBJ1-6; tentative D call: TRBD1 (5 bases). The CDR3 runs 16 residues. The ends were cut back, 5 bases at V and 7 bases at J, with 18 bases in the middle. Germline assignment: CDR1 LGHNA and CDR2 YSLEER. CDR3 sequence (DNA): TGCGCCAGCAGCTACTGGGATAGGGGAAGGAATTCACCCCTCCACTCT. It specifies CASSYWDRGRNSPLHS.

For the CDR3, the DNA is TGTGCCAGCAGTGCCGGGACGGTGGACTACAATGAGCAGTTCTTC. Its translation: CASSAGTVDYNEQFF. This chain uses TRBV11-2 with TRBJ2-1; the D call may be TRBD1 or TRBD2 (5 bases each). The germline V and J ends were trimmed by 6 bases and 3 bases, with 15 bases remaining between them. This CDR3 is built from 15 residues. Germline CDR1 SGHAT, CDR2 FQNNGV.

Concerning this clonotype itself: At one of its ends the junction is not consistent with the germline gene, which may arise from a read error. CDR3 residues: CSVEEDRWRAETPYF. CDR3 DNA: TGCAGCGTTGAAGAGGACAGGTGGCGAGCAGAGACCCCGTACTTC. The V gene is TRBV29-1, the J gene TRBJ2-5; 7 bases map to TRBD1. Germline values: CDR1 SQVTM, CDR2 ANQGSEA. There are 15 residues in the CDR3.

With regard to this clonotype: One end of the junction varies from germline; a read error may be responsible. CDR3 sequence: CANSLGAGSYEQYF. The CDR3 DNA is TGTGCCAACAGCTTGGGAGCAGGTTCCTACGAACAGTACTTC. The chain uses TRBV5-6 and TRBJ2-7, with D possibly being TRBD2 (5 bases). The CDR3 runs 14 residues. Per the germline V gene, CDR1 is SGHDT and CDR2 is YYEEEE. Looking up the rest from reference TRBV5-6 and TRBJ2-7 gives the full variable domain: DAGVTQSPTHLIKTRGQQVTLRCSPKSGHDTVSWYQQALGQGPQFIFQYYEEEERQRGNFPDRFSGHQFPNYSSELNVNALLLGDSALYLCANSLGAGSYEQYFGPGTRLTVT.

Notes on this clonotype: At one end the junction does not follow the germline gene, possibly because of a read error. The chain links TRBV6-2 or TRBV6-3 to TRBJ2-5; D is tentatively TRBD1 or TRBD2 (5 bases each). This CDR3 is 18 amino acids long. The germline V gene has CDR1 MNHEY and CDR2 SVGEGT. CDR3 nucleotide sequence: TGCGCCAGCAGTTCCCACCCTCGGGACCTCCTGTACCATGAGACCCATTACTTC. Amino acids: CASSSHPRDLLYHETHYF.

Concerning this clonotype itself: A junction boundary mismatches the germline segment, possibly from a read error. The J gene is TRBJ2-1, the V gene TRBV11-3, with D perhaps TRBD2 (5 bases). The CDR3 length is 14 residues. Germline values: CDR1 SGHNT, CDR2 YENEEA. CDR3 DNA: TGTGCCAACAGCTTAGGCGTCTCGAACAATGAGCGGTGCTTC. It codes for CANSLGVSNNERCF.

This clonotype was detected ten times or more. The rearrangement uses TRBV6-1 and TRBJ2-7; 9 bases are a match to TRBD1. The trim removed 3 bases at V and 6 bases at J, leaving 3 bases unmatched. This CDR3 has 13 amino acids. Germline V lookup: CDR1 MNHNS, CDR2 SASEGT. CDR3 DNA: TGTGCCAGCAGTGACGGGGACAGGGCCGAGCAGTACTTC. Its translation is CASSDGDRAEQYF.

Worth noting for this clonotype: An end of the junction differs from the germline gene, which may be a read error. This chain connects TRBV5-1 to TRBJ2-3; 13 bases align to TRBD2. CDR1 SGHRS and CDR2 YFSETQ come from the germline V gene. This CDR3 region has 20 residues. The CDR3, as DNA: TGCACCAGCAGCTATTTGGGGATTGGACTAGCGGGAGAGGGCACAGATACTCAGTATTTT. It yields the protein CTSSYLGIGLAGEGTDTQYF.

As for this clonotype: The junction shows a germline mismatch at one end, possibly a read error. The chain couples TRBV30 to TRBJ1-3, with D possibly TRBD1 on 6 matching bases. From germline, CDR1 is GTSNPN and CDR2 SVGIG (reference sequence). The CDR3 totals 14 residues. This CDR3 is CGWRLTGGGDTIYF. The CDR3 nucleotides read TGTGGCTGGAGACTGACAGGTGGTGGAGACACCATATATTTT.

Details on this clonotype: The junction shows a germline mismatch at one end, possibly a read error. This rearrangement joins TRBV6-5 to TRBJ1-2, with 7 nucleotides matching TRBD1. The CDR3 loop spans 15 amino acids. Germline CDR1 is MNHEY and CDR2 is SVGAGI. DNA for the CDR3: TGTGTCAGCAGTCGACCCTCGACAGGGAGCTATGGCTACATTTTC. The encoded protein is CVSSRPSTGSYGYIF.

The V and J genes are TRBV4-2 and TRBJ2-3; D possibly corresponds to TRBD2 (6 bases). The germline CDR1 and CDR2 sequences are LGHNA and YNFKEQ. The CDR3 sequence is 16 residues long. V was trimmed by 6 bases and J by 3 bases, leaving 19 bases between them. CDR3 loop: CASSGGVAGGTDTQYF. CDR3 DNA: TGTGCCAGCAGTGGGGGAGTAGCTGGAGGGACAGATACGCAGTATTTT.

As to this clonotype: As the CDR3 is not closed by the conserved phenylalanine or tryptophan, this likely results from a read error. The CDR3 is CASSLTGRTGGNILTL. DNA of the CDR3: TGTGCCAGCAGCTTGACAGGGAGAACTGGGGGCAACATCCTGACTCTC. The chain uses TRBV11-2 and TRBJ2-6, with 7 bases identical to TRBD1. Germline CDR1 reads SGHAT; CDR2 reads FQNNGV. The CDR3 length is 16 residues.

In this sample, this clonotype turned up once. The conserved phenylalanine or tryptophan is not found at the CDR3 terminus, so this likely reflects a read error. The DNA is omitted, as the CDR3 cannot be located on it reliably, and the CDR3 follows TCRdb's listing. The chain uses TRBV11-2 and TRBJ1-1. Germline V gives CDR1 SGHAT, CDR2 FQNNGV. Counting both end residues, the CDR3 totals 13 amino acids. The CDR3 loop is CASSLGLNTEDFV.